This TCR beta chain was recovered during a study of blood T cell repertoires in COVID-19. The data were produced by immunoSEQ multiplex PCR, yet TCRdb's version contains in-frame clones alone and is incomplete. This table holds around 200,000 clones, 80% to 90% found once. Sequenced material: peripheral blood. This TCR was sampled from a woman aged 45-59 years with acute or convalescent COVID-19.

The CDR3 nucleotides read TGTGCCAGCAGTGTAAACACAGATACGCAGTATTTT. It specifies CASSVNTDTQYF. The chain joins TRBV2 to TRBJ2-3, with D unclear. The CDR3 consists of 12 residues. V lost 4 bases, J lost 2 bases, and 4 bases lay in between. Germline values: CDR1 SNHLY, CDR2 FYNNEI.